This TCR beta chain was observed in a study of T-cell reconstitution after alpha-beta-depleted transplantation in children. Study outcomes and limitations: Surviving recipient T cells and thymic progenitors produced the high day-60 TCRbeta diversity seen in some patients. Newly made T cells mostly supplied T-cell counts and diversity one year after transplant.

The authors prepared the TCRbeta library with unique molecular identifiers. TCRdb reprocessed the PCR reads via MiXCR and lists one record per CDR3 protein. This table holds hundreds of thousands of distinct CDR3 sequences, over 7.5% found once. This clonotype was counted many times. Antigen specificity is unknown. The trim removed 4 bases at V and 3 bases at J, leaving 9 bases unmatched. Germline CDR1 reads MNHEY; CDR2 reads SVGAGI. The CDR3 contains 17 residues. The chain employs TRBV6-5 and TRBJ2-2, with 9 positions matching TRBD1. The sample was peripheral blood, taken 360 days after TCRalphabeta/CD19-depleted stem cell transplant. This sequence originates from a female patient between 2 and 15 years old who had a stem cell transplant for Fanconi anemia, so the T cells may come from the graft donor. In DNA, the CDR3 is TGTGCCAGCAGTTCTGTTCCGGGACAGGGAGACACCGGGGAGCTGTTTTTT. It encodes CASSSVPGQGDTGELFF.